This paragraph covers one T cell receptor beta chain sequence. No antigen is known for it. This sample is drawn from a study of shared clonotypes between healthy human individuals. Clones were read by immunoSEQ multiplex PCR, and TCRdb kept only the in-frame ones, dropping some. The top ten hold 1% to 1.5% of the sample, which has some 1,400,000 clones, roughly 96% seen once. Study outcomes and limitations: Four donors held about 5% of naive CD4 clonotypes in common. Rarefaction showed that sequencing of sorted subsets was incomplete (despite large depth). Relative to their counterparts shared across all four donors, non-shared clonotypes exhibited diminished generation probabilities.

This CDR3 region has 16 residues. Germline V gives CDR1 MNHNS, CDR2 SASEGT. Trimming shortened V by 3 bases and J by 3 bases, and 16 bases separated the two germline ends. Every donor, a Caucasian adult, lived in Nashville, Tennessee. Sequencing was performed on naive CD4+ T cells sorted from blood. Regarding subset: CD45RA+ positively selected. V gene TRBV6-1 combines with J gene TRBJ2-3; possibly TRBD1 for D (5 bases). This clonotype originated in a man under 40 in good health. CDR3 sequence reads: CASSDFGQAGTDTQYF. CDR3 nucleotide sequence: TGTGCCAGCAGTGACTTTGGTCAGGCAGGGACAGATACGCAGTATTTT.